This TCR beta chain was identified in a study of OX40 agonist ivuxolimab in advanced cancers. This CDR3 has 16 residues. Looked up from germline, CDR1 is SGHTA and CDR2 is FQGNSA. Trimming at V came to 5 bases and at J to 4 bases, leaving 13 bases not matched to a gene. The sample holds a few counts of this clone. Data came from immunoSEQ multiplex PCR; TCRdb stores just in-frame clones and leaves some out. The table has over 35,000 clones, more than 80% seen once. This specimen consisted of CD4+ or CD8+ T cells sorted from blood, obtained in a trial of the OX40 agonist ivuxolimab. This clonotype was sampled from an adult with an advanced solid tumor such as melanoma, head and neck, liver or kidney cancer. This chain links TRBV7-2 with TRBJ2-7; the match to TRBD2 covers 8 bases. CDR3 in DNA: TGTGCCAGCAGCCCAGCGGCGGGAGGCAGTGTATACGAGCAGTACTTC. Protein sequence: CASSPAAGGSVYEQYF. Full variable domain (missing parts from reference TRBV7-2 and TRBJ2-7): GAGVSQSPSNKVTEKGKDVELRCDPISGHTALYWYRQSLGQGLEFLIYFQGNSAPDKSGLPSDRFSAERTGGSVSTLTIQRTQQEDSAVYLCASSPAAGGSVYEQYFGPGTRLTVT.